This record concerns one T cell receptor beta chain sequence. This entry belongs to a study of OX40 agonist ivuxolimab in advanced cancers. The table came from immunoSEQ multiplex PCR; TCRdb's copy has only in-frame clones and leaves some out. The data hold roughly 50,000 clones, with approximately 90% observed a single time. V dropped 6 bases and J dropped 2 bases, with 17 bases sitting between them. The CDR3 totals 16 residues. Germline V CDR1 and CDR2: SNHLY, FYNNEI. This TCR came from an adult with an advanced solid tumor such as melanoma, head and neck, liver or kidney cancer. The rearrangement joins TRBV2 to TRBJ2-1; possible D gene TRBD2, 5 bases. The sequenced sample was CD4+ or CD8+ T cells sorted from blood, obtained in a trial of the OX40 agonist ivuxolimab. For the CDR3, the DNA is TGTGCCAGCAGCGGATGGAGCGGAGACCCCTACAATGAGCAGTTCTTC. It codes for CASSGWSGDPYNEQFF. Complete variable domain (other parts from reference TRBV2 and TRBJ2-1): EPEVTQTPSHQVTQMGQEVILRCVPISNHLYFYWYRQILGQKVEFLVSFYNNEISEKSEIFDDQFSVERPDGSNFTLKIRSTKLEDSAMYFCASSGWSGDPYNEQFFGPGTRLTVL.